The next 32 T cell receptor beta chains were all read from a single sample in a study of somatic mutations in cytotoxic T cells in rheumatoid arthritis (dated by TCRdb to about 2017). Libraries were built with the immunoSEQ multiplex PCR assay. In TCRdb, the immuneACCESS table is reduced to in-frame sequences with V and J assigned. These tables do not hold every clone; where another copy was compared, an unresolved V gene accounts for under half, and the others remain unexplained. Within this sample are tens of thousands of clones, with under 90% of them counted one time only. Roughly 3.2% of the sample rests with the top ten. Sequencing was performed on CD8+ T cells sorted from blood. The receptors shown here come from a man aged 35 to 55 in good health.

The J gene is TRBJ2-7, the V gene TRBV5-8; the match to TRBD2 covers 9 bases. CDR3 size: 15 residues. Germline V gives CDR1 SGHTS, CDR2 YDEGEE. J lost 6 bases, V lost 3 bases, and 10 bases had no gene match. The CDR3 nucleotides are TGTGCCAGCAGCTCCGGGACTAGCAGCATCTCCGAGCAGTACTTC. Its translation is CASSSGTSSISEQYF.

The chain employs TRBV7-9 and TRBJ2-5; D might be TRBD2 (5 bases). The CDR3 totals 13 residues. With 5 bases removed from V and 3 bases from J, the gap between germline ends came to 10 bases. Germline CDR1 is SEHNR and CDR2 is FQNEAQ (reference sequence). The CDR3 coding sequence is TGTGCCAGCAGCCGTACTAGTGAAGAGACCCAGTACTTC. This encodes CASSRTSEETQYF. Full variable domain (outside the CDR3, taken from reference TRBV7-9 and TRBJ2-5): DTGVSQNPRHKITKRGQNVTFRCDPISEHNRLYWYRQTLGQGPEFLTYFQNEAQLEKSRLLSDRFSAERPKGSFSTLEIQRTEQGDSAMYLCASSRTSEETQYFGPGTRLLVL.

The chain recombines TRBV4-3 with TRBJ2-1; unclear D gene. The CDR3 extends over 16 amino acids. The ends were cut back, 0 bases at V and 4 bases at J, with 13 bases in the middle. Germline CDR1 is LGHNA and CDR2 is YSLEER. The chain's CDR3 is CASSQDLSSEYNEQFF. DNA for the CDR3: TGCGCCAGCAGCCAAGATTTGAGCTCAGAGTACAATGAGCAGTTCTTC.

This sequence joins TRBV7-9 and TRBJ2-4; TRBD2 matches 10 bases. Trimming removed 4 bases from V and 2 bases from J; junction bases left unmatched: 5. CDR3 length: 16 amino acids. Looked up from germline, CDR1 is SEHNR and CDR2 is FQNEAQ (reference sequence). CDR3 in DNA: TGTGCCAGCAGCTCGAGGACTAGCGGATCCAAAAACATTCAGTACTTC. Translating it yields CASSSRTSGSKNIQYF.

The genes are TRBV28 and TRBJ2-6; either TRBD1 or TRBD2 may fit D (5 bases each). V gave up 2 bases and J gave up 0 bases, with 8 bases separating them. The germline CDR1 and CDR2 sequences are MDHEN and SYDVKM. CDR3 length: 16 amino acids. The chain's CDR3 is CASSLVGGSGANVLTF. CDR3 nucleotides: TGTGCCAGCAGTTTAGTTGGGGGCTCTGGGGCCAACGTCCTGACTTTC.

This rearrangement joins TRBV2 to TRBJ2-7; 8 bases fit TRBD2. The V gene end was trimmed by 8 bases and the J gene end by 0 bases; junction bases not matched to a gene: 3. The CDR3 length is 13 residues. The V gene's germline CDR1 is SNHLY and CDR2 FYNNEI. The chain's CDR3 is CASVAGSSYEQYF. The CDR3 DNA reads as TGTGCCAGCGTAGCGGGAAGCTCCTACGAGCAGTACTTC.

The chain uses TRBV6-5 and TRBJ2-2; a possible D gene is TRBD1 (6 bases). The germline V and J ends were trimmed by 4 bases and 2 bases, with 11 bases remaining between them. The V gene's germline CDR1 is MNHEY and CDR2 SVGAGI. The CDR3 runs to 15 residues. The CDR3: CASSLQGLNTGELFF. The CDR3, as DNA: TGTGCCAGCAGTTTGCAGGGGCTAAACACCGGGGAGCTGTTTTTT.

The rearrangement joins TRBV21-1 to TRBJ2-1; TRBD2, the table's D call, lacks a check against the DNA. TRBV21-1 is recorded as a pseudogene. The CDR3 extends over 13 amino acids. The CDR3 nucleotides read TGTGCCAGGGACTCAAAGGTCTGCAATGAGCAGTTCTTC. It translates to CARDSKVCNEQFF.

The chain has TRBV4-1 and TRBJ2-5; unclear D gene. The CDR3 length is 16 residues. The germline gives CDR1 MGHRA, CDR2 YSYEKL. V lost 2 bases, J lost 5 bases, and 18 bases lay in between. CDR3 in DNA: TGCGCCAGCAGCCAATTCGACCGGCCCATAACGGAGACCCAGTACTTC. Translating it yields CASSQFDRPITETQYF.

The chain carries TRBV28 and TRBJ2-1; 7 nucleotides line up with TRBD2. The germline gives CDR1 MDHEN, CDR2 SYDVKM. The CDR3 totals 15 residues. V gave up 5 bases and J gave up 6 bases; unmatched junction bases: 10. The CDR3 DNA sequence: TGTGCCAGCAGTCTTGGTAGCGGGTCTACCAATGAGCAGTTCTTC. It yields the protein CASSLGSGSTNEQFF.

The rearrangement joins TRBV5-1 to TRBJ2-7, with a weak D call TRBD2 (5 bases). Germline V gives CDR1 SGHRS, CDR2 YFSETQ. Trimming left V 4 bases short and J 6 bases short, with 20 bases between. The CDR3 is 15 residues long. The DNA for the CDR3 is TGCGCCAGCAGCCTACGGACCGAGGGTCGGGGCGAGCAGTACTTC. Translating gives CASSLRTEGRGEQYF.

CDR3 amino acids: CASSFGWEEGYTF. CDR3 sequence (DNA): TGTGCCAGCAGTTTCGGTTGGGAGGAGGGCTACACCTTC. The chain carries TRBV6-5 and TRBJ1-2; D is undetermined. Per the germline V gene, CDR1 is MNHEY and CDR2 is SVGAGI. V lost 4 bases and J 8 bases, leaving 14 bases between the germline ends. The CDR3 loop spans 13 amino acids.

This sequence joins TRBV4-1 and TRBJ2-3, with 7 bases identical to TRBD1. V shed 4 bases, J shed 2 bases, and the junction held 12 bases outside the gene matches. The CDR3 spans 17 residues. Germline lookup yields CDR1 MGHRA and CDR2 YSYEKL. CDR3 loop: CASSRRGPGQFTDTQYF. CDR3 DNA: TGCGCCAGCAGCCGCCGGGGTCCGGGACAGTTCACAGATACGCAGTATTTT.

The rearrangement uses TRBV27 and TRBJ2-7, with 12 bases lining up with TRBD2. The J segment lost 6 bases and the V segment lost 4 bases, leaving 7 bases of the junction unmatched. This CDR3 contains 15 residues. In germline, CDR1 is MNHEY, CDR2 SMNVEV (reference sequence). CDR3 amino acids: CASSSLGLAGTEQYF. Written as DNA, the CDR3 is TGTGCCAGCAGTTCGCTAGGACTAGCGGGAACCGAGCAGTACTTC.

V and J are TRBV30 and TRBJ2-5, with TRBD1 identical over 8 bases. Trimming took 0 bases from V and 3 from J; bases not matched to a gene: 6. Germline CDR1 reads GTSNPN; CDR2 reads SVGIG (reference sequence). The CDR3 runs 15 residues. The CDR3 protein is CAWSVGQGFKETQYF. CDR3 sequence (DNA): TGTGCCTGGAGTGTCGGACAGGGCTTTAAAGAGACCCAGTACTTC. Full variable domain (outside the CDR3, taken from reference TRBV30 and TRBJ2-5): SQTIHQWPATLVQPVGSPLSLECTVEGTSNPNLYWYRQAAGRGLQLLFYSVGIGQISSEVPQNLSASRPQDRQFILSSKKLLLSDSGFYLCAWSVGQGFKETQYFGPGTRLLVL.

The V and J genes are TRBV9 and TRBJ2-3, with 12 bases fitting TRBD2. The V segment lost 0 bases and the J segment 5 bases; nucleotides outside the gene matches: 16. From germline, CDR1 is SGDLS and CDR2 YYNGEE. The CDR3 sequence is 20 residues long. The DNA for the CDR3 is TGTGCCAGCAGCGTAGAAACCCCTCTCGGCTGGACTAGCGGGGAAGATACGCAGTATTTT. Protein product: CASSVETPLGWTSGEDTQYF.

The gene calls are TRBV7-9 and TRBJ2-1; no firm D call. The CDR3 covers 14 residues. Between the trimmed V and J ends, which lost 1 base and 6 bases, there was a span of 10 bases. Germline CDR1 is SEHNR and CDR2 is FQNEAQ (reference sequence). CDR3 sequence reads: CASSLVALFNEQFF. DNA of the CDR3: TGTGCCAGCAGCTTAGTGGCGCTTTTCAATGAGCAGTTCTTC.

The chain links TRBV19 to TRBJ1-5; no clear D gene. There are 16 residues in the CDR3. CDR1 is LNHDA, CDR2 SQIVND, per germline (reference sequence). Deletions cut 0 bases from V and 0 bases from J, with 9 bases between. DNA of the CDR3: TGTGCCAGTAGTATAGAAACGGGATATAGCAATCAGCCCCAGCATTTT. Translating gives CASSIETGYSNQPQHF.

The chain combines TRBV10-2 with TRBJ2-7; no clear D gene. Trimming left V 1 base short and J 3 bases short, with 7 bases between. The CDR3 has 13 amino acids. Germline V gives CDR1 WSHSY, CDR2 SAAADI. CDR3 loop: CASSELGNYEQYF. The DNA for the CDR3 is TGCGCCAGCAGTGAGTTGGGGAACTACGAGCAGTACTTC.

On this clone: Germline and junction disagree at one end, which may indicate a read error. The rearrangement uses TRBV4-3 and TRBJ2-5; 9 nucleotides align to TRBD2. The CDR3 is made up of 15 amino acids. Per the germline V gene, CDR1 is LGHNA and CDR2 is YSLEER. CDR3 sequence reads: CAGSQDSSGKETQYF. In DNA form, the CDR3 reads TGCGCCGGCAGCCAAGATTCTAGCGGGAAAGAGACCCAGTACTTC.

The chain recombines TRBV9 with TRBJ2-3; 11 nucleotides align to TRBD2. With V trimmed by 3 bases and J by 1 base, 16 bases remained unmatched. The CDR3 runs 20 residues. The germline V gene encodes CDR1 SGDLS and CDR2 YYNGEE. The CDR3 DNA reads as TGTGCCAGCAGCGGAGGGCGACTAGCGGGACCTGAGTTGGGCACAGATACGCAGTATTTT. Translating gives CASSGGRLAGPELGTDTQYF.

The V call is TRBV19, the J call TRBJ2-3; D might be TRBD2 (6 bases). The CDR3 extends over 13 amino acids. Trimming stripped 4 bases from V and 2 bases from J, with 7 bases between. Germline V gene data show CDR1 as LNHDA and CDR2 as SQIVND (reference sequence). The CDR3 DNA reads as TGTGCCAGTAGTAGCGGGAACACAGATACGCAGTATTTT. Amino acid sequence: CASSSGNTDTQYF. The full variable domain, its missing parts supplied by reference TRBV19 and TRBJ2-3, is DGGITQSPKYLFRKEGQNVTLSCEQNLNHDAMYWYRQDPGQGLRLIYYSQIVNDFQKGDIAEGYSVSREKKESFPLTVTSAQKNPTAFYLCASSSGNTDTQYFGPGTRLTVL.

The rearrangement links TRBV30 to TRBJ1-3; 9 bases line up with TRBD1. The germline V gene has CDR1 GTSNPN and CDR2 SVGIG (reference sequence). The CDR3 runs to 15 residues. J lost 2 bases, V lost 3 bases, and 5 bases had no gene match. This CDR3 reads CAWRGDRVTGNTIYF. CDR3 coding DNA: TGTGCCTGGAGGGGGGACAGGGTCACTGGAAACACCATATATTTT.

This clone was counted only a few times. V usage is TRBV5-1 and J usage is TRBJ2-1; TRBD2 aligns across 8 bases. Germline-derived CDR1 and CDR2 are SGHRS and YFSETQ. Germline trimming cut 1 base from V and 9 bases from J; bases unmatched to any gene: 0. The CDR3 contains 12 residues. CDR3 DNA: TGCGCCAGCAGCTTGACTAGCGGTGAGCAGTTCTTC. This codes for CASSLTSGEQFF.

The rearrangement links TRBV27 to TRBJ1-3, with D maybe TRBD1 (6 bases). This CDR3 has 15 amino acids. Germline V gives CDR1 MNHEY, CDR2 SMNVEV (reference sequence). Between the trimmed V and J ends, which lost 3 bases and 3 bases, there was a span of 12 bases. CDR3 in DNA: TGTGCCAGCAGTTTGGGGCCAGGGGTTGGAAACACCATATATTTT. Its translation: CASSLGPGVGNTIYF.

The chain carries TRBV6-1 and TRBJ2-3; 8 nucleotides agree with TRBD2. In germline, CDR1 is MNHNS, CDR2 SASEGT. The V segment lost 2 bases and the J segment 4 bases; nucleotides outside the gene matches: 5. This CDR3 contains 15 residues. The CDR3 loop is CASSERLAGSDTQYF. The CDR3 bases are TGTGCCAGCAGTGAAAGGTTAGCGGGATCAGATACGCAGTATTTT.

This clone was detected only once. V usage is TRBV21-1 and J usage is TRBJ2-1. TRBV21-1 is annotated as a pseudogene. CDR3 size: 16 residues. The CDR3 region has the DNA TGTGCCAGCAGCAAATATCCGGGACGGGGACGCAATGAGCAGTTCTTC. Translated: CASSKYPGRGRNEQFF.

The V gene is TRBV7-9, the J gene TRBJ1-2, with 7 bases that match TRBD1. CDR3 size: 16 residues. Germline V lookup: CDR1 SEHNR, CDR2 FQNEAQ (reference sequence). Trimming cost V 5 bases and J 4 bases; bases outside gene matches: 13. In DNA, the CDR3 is TGTGCCAGCAGCCGAGGGGGCGGGGGGCCAGGCTATGGCTACACCTTC. As protein: CASSRGGGGPGYGYTF. The variable domain in full, with the rest retrieved from reference TRBV7-9 and TRBJ1-2, is DTGVSQNPRHKITKRGQNVTFRCDPISEHNRLYWYRQTLGQGPEFLTYFQNEAQLEKSRLLSDRFSAERPKGSFSTLEIQRTEQGDSAMYLCASSRGGGGPGYGYTFGSGTRLTVV.

This clone turned up a few times. V usage is TRBV19 and J usage is TRBJ2-7; TRBD2 might be the D (5 bases). V lost 6 bases, J lost 6 bases, and 12 bases lay in between. The CDR3 length is 12 residues. In germline, CDR1 is LNHDA, CDR2 SQIVND (reference sequence). CDR3 amino acids: CASSRRGSEQYF. CDR3 DNA: TGTGCCAGTAGCAGGAGAGGGTCCGAGCAGTACTTC.

The gene calls are TRBV28 and TRBJ1-4; 7 bases are shared with TRBD1. The V and J ends lost 3 bases and 1 base, in that order; junction bases with no gene match: 2. The germline gives CDR1 MDHEN, CDR2 SYDVKM. The CDR3 extends over 15 amino acids. The CDR3 spells CASSFYRGTNEKLFF. As DNA, the CDR3 is TGTGCCAGCAGTTTCTACAGGGGAACTAATGAAAAACTGTTTTTT.

The gene calls are TRBV28 and TRBJ1-5, with a tentative D call TRBD1 (6 bases). Germline V lookup: CDR1 MDHEN, CDR2 SYDVKM. The CDR3 spans 15 residues. The V end lost 2 bases, the J end lost 1 base, and 9 bases lay between the germline ends. The CDR3 spells CASSLRQASNQPQHF. CDR3 sequence (DNA): TGTGCCAGCAGTTTAAGACAGGCGAGCAATCAGCCCCAGCATTTT.

The rearrangement links TRBV9 to TRBJ2-5; D assignment may be TRBD1 or TRBD2 (5 bases each). Per germline, CDR1 SGDLS and CDR2 YYNGEE. CDR3 length equals 15 residues. V was clipped by 3 bases and J by 4 bases, with 16 bases between them. This CDR3 is CASSDVLEGPETQYF. The CDR3 coding sequence is TGTGCCAGCAGCGATGTACTTGAGGGGCCAGAGACCCAGTACTTC. Filled out from reference TRBV9 and TRBJ2-5, the complete variable domain reads DSGVTQTPKHLITATGQRVTLRCSPRSGDLSVYWYQQSLDQGLQFLIQYYNGEERAKGNILERFSAQQFPDLHSELNLSSLELGDSALYFCASSDVLEGPETQYFGPGTRLLVL.